A selection of T cell receptor beta chains follows, all from one sample in a study of CD8 T cells in ankylosing spondylitis. MiXCR, applied by TCRdb to the 5' RACE reads, yields one record per CDR3 protein. The table lists about 840,000 distinct CDR3 sequences, about 11% of them singletons. The sequencing input was blood, either unsorted or a sorted T cell fraction (not recorded which). These receptors originate from a male donor with ankylosing spondylitis. Each CDR3 is given with its conserved first and last residue. Each record gives: V gene, clone size, J gene, D gene, CDR3 DNA, CDR3 protein. A D gene is named only where the DNA matches it firmly. A row's size may be missing; if present it is once, few, many or a size class.

v_gene: TRBV6-5; abundance: many; j_gene: TRBJ1-2; d_gene: -; CDR3nt: TGTGCCAGCAGTTACTCGTCGTCAGGGGCCTATGGCTACACCTTC; CDR3aa: CASSYSSSGAYGYTF
v_gene: TRBV11-2; abundance: -; j_gene: TRBJ1-1; d_gene: TRBD1; CDR3nt: TGTGCCAGCAGCCTCTCCTCAGGGGGGCGGACTGAAGCTTTCTTT; CDR3aa: CASSLSSGGRTEAFF
v_gene: TRBV20-1; abundance: many; j_gene: TRBJ1-1; d_gene: -; CDR3nt: TGCAGTGCTAGTTATCCGGACGGGGGAGCTTTCTTT; CDR3aa: CSASYPDGGAFF
v_gene: TRBV7-9; abundance: few; j_gene: TRBJ1-5; d_gene: -; CDR3nt: TGTGCCAGCAGCTTAGAGGGCACCGGGACGCATTTT; CDR3aa: CASSLEGTGTHF
v_gene: TRBV24-1; abundance: -; j_gene: TRBJ2-5; d_gene: -; CDR3nt: TGTGCCACCAGTGTCGGCGGCCAGGAGACCCAGTACTTC; CDR3aa: CATSVGGQETQYF
v_gene: TRBV10-3; abundance: -; j_gene: TRBJ2-7; d_gene: -; CDR3nt: TGTGCCACAGTGAAGCAGGGCTCCTACGAGCAGTACTTC; CDR3aa: CATVKQGSYEQYF
v_gene: TRBV20-1; abundance: few; j_gene: TRBJ2-7; d_gene: -; CDR3nt: TGCAGTGCTAGAGATGGGTGGAGGGGCTCCTACGAGCAGTACTTC; CDR3aa: CSARDGWRGSYEQYF
v_gene: TRBV4-3; abundance: few; j_gene: TRBJ1-4; d_gene: -; CDR3nt: TGCGCCAGCAGCCAAAGGAAGTCACAGTGGGATGAAAAACTGTTTTTT; CDR3aa: CASSQRKSQWDEKLFF
v_gene: TRBV20-1; abundance: many; j_gene: TRBJ2-7; d_gene: TRBD1; CDR3nt: TGCAGTGCTACAACCTCGGACAGGTTGACCTACGAGCAGTACTTC; CDR3aa: CSATTSDRLTYEQYF
v_gene: TRBV7-8; abundance: -; j_gene: TRBJ2-6; d_gene: TRBD2; CDR3nt: TGTGCCAGCAGCTTATCCTGGACGGGAGGGCCTGGGTCTGGGGCCAACGTCCTGACTTTC; CDR3aa: CASSLSWTGGPGSGANVLTF
v_gene: TRBV4-3; abundance: few; j_gene: TRBJ2-7; d_gene: -; CDR3nt: TGCGCCAGCAGCCAAGGAGGGCAGGGAAACTACGAGCAGTACTTC; CDR3aa: CASSQGGQGNYEQYF
v_gene: TRBV27; abundance: -; j_gene: TRBJ1-6; d_gene: TRBD1; CDR3nt: TGTGCCAGCAGTTCCCGACAGGGACCATCACCCCTCCACTTT; CDR3aa: CASSSRQGPSPLHF
v_gene: TRBV11-2; abundance: once; j_gene: TRBJ1-1; d_gene: TRBD1; CDR3nt: TGTGCCAGCAGCCTCTACAGGGGTCTCGTTACGGTGAACACTGAAGCTTTCTTT; CDR3aa: CASSLYRGLVTVNTEAFF
v_gene: TRBV20-1; abundance: -; j_gene: TRBJ1-6; d_gene: -; CDR3nt: TGCAGTGCTACCCGGGACGGCCGGGGGTCACCCCTCCACTTT; CDR3aa: CSATRDGRGSPLHF
v_gene: TRBV6-2/TRBV6-3; abundance: -; j_gene: TRBJ1-5; d_gene: -; CDR3nt: TGTGCCAGCCGCTCGGGTGGACGAAACAATCAGCCCCAGCATTTT; CDR3aa: CASRSGGRNNQPQHF
v_gene: TRBV10-3; abundance: -; j_gene: TRBJ1-5; d_gene: TRBD1; CDR3nt: TGTGCCATCAGTGGAGGGGGCGGACAGCCCCAGCATTTT; CDR3aa: CAISGGGGQPQHF
v_gene: TRBV4-2; abundance: -; j_gene: TRBJ1-1; d_gene: -; CDR3nt: TGTGCCAGCAGCCAAGTGGCTGATAACACTGAAGCTTTCTTT; CDR3aa: CASSQVADNTEAFF
v_gene: TRBV12-2; abundance: few; j_gene: TRBJ1-2; d_gene: -; CDR3nt: TGTGCAAGTCGCCACCGGGACAGAAATACAATTAACTATGGCTACACCTTC; CDR3aa: CASRHRDRNTINYGYTF
v_gene: TRBV27; abundance: many; j_gene: TRBJ1-5; d_gene: -; CDR3nt: TGTGCCAGCAGTGTAAGGGGGAATCAGCCCCAGCATTTT; CDR3aa: CASSVRGNQPQHF
v_gene: TRBV4-1; abundance: many; j_gene: TRBJ2-3; d_gene: -; CDR3nt: TGCGCCAGCAGCCAGGTCGACGGGGCAGGGTCCAGAGTGCAGTATTTT; CDR3aa: CASSQVDGAGSRVQYF
v_gene: TRBV18; abundance: few; j_gene: TRBJ2-7; d_gene: TRBD2; CDR3nt: TGTGCCAGCTCACCGTCGGGGGGACTAGCGGGATCCTACGAGCAGTACTTC; CDR3aa: CASSPSGGLAGSYEQYF
v_gene: TRBV14; abundance: -; j_gene: TRBJ2-5; d_gene: -; CDR3nt: TGTGCCAGCAGCCAAGCGCAAGAGAGCCAGGACAACGACCAAGAGACCCAGTACTTC; CDR3aa: CASSQAQESQDNDQETQYF
v_gene: TRBV6-1; abundance: many; j_gene: TRBJ2-1; d_gene: TRBD1; CDR3nt: TGTGCCAGCAGACGACAGGGGGGCCATGAGCAGTTCTTC; CDR3aa: CASRRQGGHEQFF
v_gene: TRBV25-1; abundance: many; j_gene: TRBJ1-5; d_gene: -; CDR3nt: TGTGCCAGCAGTGAACTTGGGGGGGATCAGCCCCAGCATTTT; CDR3aa: CASSELGGDQPQHF
v_gene: TRBV6-1; abundance: -; j_gene: TRBJ1-2; d_gene: -; CDR3nt: TGTGCCAGCAGTCCCCGGGACGGCGCTAACTATGGCTACACCTTC; CDR3aa: CASSPRDGANYGYTF
v_gene: TRBV11-3; abundance: -; j_gene: TRBJ2-5; d_gene: TRBD2; CDR3nt: TGTGCCAGCAGCTTAGGAAAGACTAGCGGGGGGCAAGAGACCCAGTACTTC; CDR3aa: CASSLGKTSGGQETQYF
v_gene: TRBV24-1; abundance: many; j_gene: TRBJ2-1; d_gene: TRBD1; CDR3nt: TGTGCCACCAGTAAGGGACAGGGGAGAGGGGATGAGCAGTTCTTC; CDR3aa: CATSKGQGRGDEQFF
v_gene: TRBV20-1; abundance: few; j_gene: TRBJ2-1; d_gene: TRBD2; CDR3nt: TGCAGTGCTAGTTCAGCGGGGAAGCAGTTCTTC; CDR3aa: CSASSAGKQFF
v_gene: TRBV5-1; abundance: once; j_gene: TRBJ2-5; d_gene: -; CDR3nt: TGCGCCAGCAGCTCCCGATCGGGGGCAAATCAAGAGACCCAGTACTTC; CDR3aa: CASSSRSGANQETQYF
v_gene: TRBV20-1; abundance: -; j_gene: TRBJ1-2; d_gene: -; CDR3nt: TGCAGTGCTAGAAACAGATTGAACTATGGCTACACCTTC; CDR3aa: CSARNRLNYGYTF
v_gene: TRBV20-1; abundance: few; j_gene: TRBJ2-1; d_gene: -; CDR3nt: TGCAGTGCTCCCCGGGGGGGACAGGGACGAGCGGGCTCCTACAATGAGCAGTTCTTC; CDR3aa: CSAPRGGQGRAGSYNEQFF
v_gene: TRBV12-3/TRBV12-4; abundance: -; j_gene: TRBJ1-2; d_gene: -; CDR3nt: TGTGCCAGCACCTCTCTGGCCGCGGCCAGTGGCTACACCTTC; CDR3aa: CASTSLAAASGYTF
v_gene: TRBV27; abundance: -; j_gene: TRBJ1-1; d_gene: -; CDR3nt: TGTGCCAGCAGTTCACCCCAGCAGAGGAACACTGAAGCTTTCTTT; CDR3aa: CASSSPQQRNTEAFF
v_gene: TRBV20-1; abundance: -; j_gene: TRBJ2-5; d_gene: -; CDR3nt: TGCAGTGCTAGAGTTCCCGGGAGCGGTCCAGAGACCCAGTACTTC; CDR3aa: CSARVPGSGPETQYF
v_gene: TRBV5-1; abundance: many; j_gene: TRBJ1-5; d_gene: -; CDR3nt: TGCGCCAGCAGCTGGGGGATGAATCAGCCCCAGCATTTT; CDR3aa: CASSWGMNQPQHF
v_gene: TRBV20-1; abundance: few; j_gene: TRBJ2-7; d_gene: -; CDR3nt: TGCAGTGCTGCCCAGGGACTCTTTCCATACGAGCAGTACTTC; CDR3aa: CSAAQGLFPYEQYF
v_gene: TRBV24-1; abundance: few; j_gene: TRBJ1-1; d_gene: -; CDR3nt: TGTGCCACCAGTGAGCGTCGGGAGCGGTTCGGCGCTTTCTTT; CDR3aa: CATSERRERFGAFF
v_gene: TRBV28; abundance: -; j_gene: TRBJ2-7; d_gene: TRBD2; CDR3nt: TGTGCCAGCAGTGGCCCCGGGACTAGCCCCTACGAGCAGTACTTC; CDR3aa: CASSGPGTSPYEQYF
v_gene: TRBV11-2; abundance: few; j_gene: TRBJ2-1; d_gene: TRBD1; CDR3nt: TGTGCCAGCAGCTTACGTGACAGGGCCAACAATGAGCAGTTCTTC; CDR3aa: CASSLRDRANNEQFF
v_gene: TRBV20-1; abundance: many; j_gene: TRBJ1-2; d_gene: -; CDR3nt: TGCAGTGCCACTGTACCTCCCGATGGCTACACCTTC; CDR3aa: CSATVPPDGYTF
v_gene: TRBV6-8; abundance: few; j_gene: TRBJ2-4; d_gene: TRBD2; CDR3nt: TGTGCCAGCAGTTACCCAGGACTAGCGGGAGAACTAGCCAAAAACATTCAGTACTTC; CDR3aa: CASSYPGLAGELAKNIQYF
v_gene: TRBV28; abundance: few; j_gene: TRBJ1-2; d_gene: -; CDR3nt: TGTGCCAGCAATATAGGACCGAGCTATGGCTACACCTTC; CDR3aa: CASNIGPSYGYTF
v_gene: TRBV4-3; abundance: few; j_gene: TRBJ1-2; d_gene: -; CDR3nt: TGCGCCAGCAGCCCAAAGGGATACTATGGCTACACCTTC; CDR3aa: CASSPKGYYGYTF
v_gene: TRBV27; abundance: few; j_gene: TRBJ1-1; d_gene: -; CDR3nt: TGTGCCAGCAGTCCTCACCAGATGAACACTGAAGCTTTCTTT; CDR3aa: CASSPHQMNTEAFF
v_gene: TRBV7-2; abundance: few; j_gene: TRBJ2-7; d_gene: TRBD1; CDR3nt: TGTGCCAGCAGCTTTGGCCCACCGGGACAGGGTGTCGAGCAGTACTTC; CDR3aa: CASSFGPPGQGVEQYF
v_gene: TRBV7-2; abundance: -; j_gene: TRBJ2-6; d_gene: -; CDR3nt: TGTGCCTCATCGGGCAGGGCGCTCTCTGGGGCCAACGTCCTGACTTTC; CDR3aa: CASSGRALSGANVLTF
v_gene: TRBV7-2; abundance: many; j_gene: TRBJ2-3; d_gene: -; CDR3nt: TGTGCCAGCGCACCGGGGGTTAGCACAGATACGCAGTATTTT; CDR3aa: CASAPGVSTDTQYF
v_gene: TRBV5-6; abundance: -; j_gene: TRBJ2-7; d_gene: -; CDR3nt: TGTGCCAGCAGCTTGCTAGACTCCTACGAGCAGTACTTC; CDR3aa: CASSLLDSYEQYF
v_gene: TRBV6-5; abundance: few; j_gene: TRBJ1-1; d_gene: TRBD1; CDR3nt: TGTGCCAGCAGTTATTGGACCGGGACAGCCTCACCCACGGGAGCTTTCTTT; CDR3aa: CASSYWTGTASPTGAFF
v_gene: TRBV20-1; abundance: -; j_gene: TRBJ2-3; d_gene: -; CDR3nt: TGCAGTGCTAGTTGGAGCGGGCTAGCGTCGGATACGCAGTATTTT; CDR3aa: CSASWSGLASDTQYF
v_gene: TRBV27; abundance: -; j_gene: TRBJ1-1; d_gene: TRBD1; CDR3nt: TGTGCCAGCAGAAGGACAGGGAGAATTGAAGCTTTCTTT; CDR3aa: CASRRTGRIEAFF
v_gene: TRBV29-1; abundance: -; j_gene: TRBJ1-1; d_gene: -; CDR3nt: TGCAGCGTTGAAGGCCGGAGGGTCGCTGAAGCTTTCTTT; CDR3aa: CSVEGRRVAEAFF
v_gene: TRBV27; abundance: few; j_gene: TRBJ2-2; d_gene: -; CDR3nt: TGTGCCAGCAGTTTGCTAGTTACGAACACCGGGGAGCTGTTTTTT; CDR3aa: CASSLLVTNTGELFF
v_gene: TRBV28; abundance: -; j_gene: TRBJ1-4; d_gene: -; CDR3nt: TGTGCCTCTTGGGGGGGAGGAAGGGTACGTGAAAAACTGTTTTTT; CDR3aa: CASWGGGRVREKLFF
v_gene: TRBV29-1; abundance: many; j_gene: TRBJ2-5; d_gene: TRBD2; CDR3nt: TGCAGCGCCCGCCGGCTAGCGGCTAACCAAGAGACCCAGTACTTC; CDR3aa: CSARRLAANQETQYF
v_gene: TRBV4-2; abundance: once; j_gene: TRBJ2-7; d_gene: -; CDR3nt: TGTGCCAGCAGCCCCCAACAGGTTCTTTCCTACGAGCAGTACTTC; CDR3aa: CASSPQQVLSYEQYF